This TCR beta chain comes out of a study of blood T cell repertoires in COVID-19. There are 15 residues in the CDR3. Study processing details: Quantification of nucleated cells was approximated via reference gene primer amplification. Some clones are missing from TCRdb's copy, which holds only in-frame ones; the method was immunoSEQ multiplex PCR. The V and J calls and clone size are taken from that table; D and trimming were inferred from the DNA. The data show 120,000 to 150,000 clones, about 90% seen once. Input material: peripheral blood. The chain is built from TRBV12-2 and TRBJ1-6. TRBV12-2 is noted as a pseudogene. The TCR comes from a man between 45 and 60 years old who had recovered from COVID-19. CDR3 DNA: TGTGCAAGTCGCTTACTGTCTAAAAATAATTCACCCCTCCACTTT. This encodes CASRLLSKNNSPLHF.